These T cell receptor beta chains were read from a single sample in a study of vaccination and CD4 T cells after COVID-19. These receptors have no identified antigens. MiXCR, run by TCRdb on the PCR reads, gives a single entry per CDR3 protein. The data contain approximately 4,600 distinct CDR3 sequences, around 43% of them singletons. What was sequenced was CD4+ T cells from blood, cultured in vitro. These receptors were collected from a human donor who had recovered from COVID-19. CDR3s include the opening cysteine and the closing phenylalanine or tryptophan. Each record gives: V gene, D gene, J gene, CDR3 protein. The D gene is left open where the match is weak.

v_call: TRBV30
d_call: TRBD2
j_call: TRBJ2-5
cdr3_aa: CAWSPGTSLETQYF

v_call: TRBV11-2
d_call: NA
j_call: TRBJ1-6
cdr3_aa: CASSSGVTYNSPLHF

v_call: TRBV20-1
d_call: TRBD1
j_call: TRBJ2-2
cdr3_aa: CSARDTYGRDRSTGELFF

v_call: TRBV7-2
d_call: TRBD1
j_call: TRBJ2-7
cdr3_aa: CASSLMGQGTYEQYF

v_call: TRBV5-3
d_call: NA
j_call: TRBJ2-5
cdr3_aa: CARSPTKETQYF

v_call: TRBV2
d_call: NA
j_call: TRBJ1-1
cdr3_aa: CAIYRQYTEAFF

v_call: TRBV4-2
d_call: TRBD2
j_call: TRBJ2-7
cdr3_aa: CASSQTSGPGYEQYF

v_call: TRBV21-1
d_call: NA
j_call: TRBJ1-5
cdr3_aa: CASRWQVGNQPQHF

v_call: TRBV2
d_call: TRBD1
j_call: TRBJ1-5
cdr3_aa: CASSDIQGRSQPQHF

v_call: TRBV24-1
d_call: NA
j_call: TRBJ1-1
cdr3_aa: CATSGAGAANTEAFF

v_call: TRBV11-2
d_call: NA
j_call: TRBJ2-7
cdr3_aa: CASSSLYYEQYF

v_call: TRBV28
d_call: NA
j_call: TRBJ1-4
cdr3_aa: CASQAVGGFTNEKLFF

v_call: TRBV11-3
d_call: NA
j_call: TRBJ2-1
cdr3_aa: CASGRLRGSSYNEQFF

v_call: TRBV21-1
d_call: NA
j_call: TRBJ1-5
cdr3_aa: CASRKRQGDSNQPQHF

v_call: TRBV5-1
d_call: NA
j_call: TRBJ2-7
cdr3_aa: CASSLVAGSYEQYF

v_call: TRBV20-1
d_call: TRBD1
j_call: TRBJ2-3
cdr3_aa: CSLGTGISTDTQYF

v_call: TRBV12-3/TRBV12-4
d_call: NA
j_call: TRBJ2-1
cdr3_aa: CASSRGGPYGQFF

v_call: TRBV19
d_call: TRBD1
j_call: TRBJ1-5
cdr3_aa: CASSIDWRQGGQPQHF

v_call: TRBV28
d_call: NA
j_call: TRBJ1-1
cdr3_aa: CASSLVGADTEAFF

v_call: TRBV5-1
d_call: TRBD2
j_call: TRBJ2-7
cdr3_aa: CASSPRTSGIYEQYF

v_call: TRBV7-9
d_call: NA
j_call: TRBJ1-6
cdr3_aa: CASSLAGSRSPLHF

v_call: TRBV7-2
d_call: NA
j_call: TRBJ2-5
cdr3_aa: CASSLVYRGTQYF

v_call: TRBV7-3
d_call: NA
j_call: TRBJ1-1
cdr3_aa: CASSLNRDTEAFF

v_call: TRBV7-2
d_call: NA
j_call: TRBJ1-2
cdr3_aa: CASSLNYGYTF

v_call: TRBV27
d_call: NA
j_call: TRBJ1-1
cdr3_aa: CASSQQGRTEAFF

v_call: TRBV6-1
d_call: TRBD1
j_call: TRBJ1-5
cdr3_aa: CASTSADRGPYSNQPQHF

v_call: TRBV2
d_call: NA
j_call: TRBJ2-1
cdr3_aa: CASSARNRAYNEQFF

v_call: TRBV6-2/TRBV6-3
d_call: TRBD1
j_call: TRBJ2-7
cdr3_aa: CASAKTTGGYEQYF

v_call: TRBV18
d_call: NA
j_call: TRBJ1-1
cdr3_aa: CASSPGGHLNTEAFF

v_call: TRBV25-1
d_call: NA
j_call: TRBJ2-4
cdr3_aa: CASSGQLAKNIQYF

v_call: TRBV2
d_call: NA
j_call: TRBJ2-5
cdr3_aa: CASNAGQETQYF

v_call: TRBV27
d_call: NA
j_call: TRBJ1-2
cdr3_aa: CASSFARKQGNHNYGYTF

v_call: TRBV20-1
d_call: TRBD2
j_call: TRBJ2-1
cdr3_aa: CSAWSGTSVDEQFF

v_call: TRBV20-1
d_call: NA
j_call: TRBJ2-1
cdr3_aa: CSAAVLGAEYNEQFF

v_call: TRBV20-1
d_call: NA
j_call: TRBJ1-6
cdr3_aa: CSASPDATGSPLHF

v_call: TRBV12-3/TRBV12-4
d_call: NA
j_call: TRBJ1-1
cdr3_aa: CASSTRQVEAFF

v_call: TRBV20-1
d_call: TRBD1
j_call: TRBJ2-7
cdr3_aa: CSARGKGQGITYEQYF

v_call: TRBV2
d_call: TRBD2
j_call: TRBJ2-3
cdr3_aa: CASSSLAITDTQYF

v_call: TRBV6-5
d_call: NA
j_call: TRBJ1-6
cdr3_aa: CASSYYPGYNSPLHF

v_call: TRBV20-1
d_call: TRBD1
j_call: TRBJ1-2
cdr3_aa: CSASGWDRRSYGYTF

v_call: TRBV27
d_call: NA
j_call: TRBJ1-5
cdr3_aa: CASSLGSGGNQPQHF

v_call: TRBV11-3
d_call: TRBD1
j_call: TRBJ2-7
cdr3_aa: CASSYRDRDYEQYF

v_call: TRBV20-1
d_call: TRBD2
j_call: TRBJ2-7
cdr3_aa: CSARETLAGGYEQYF

v_call: TRBV7-2
d_call: TRBD2
j_call: TRBJ2-5
cdr3_aa: CASSRSGSLETQYF

v_call: TRBV11-3
d_call: TRBD2
j_call: TRBJ2-3
cdr3_aa: CASSLFLAGVLDTQYF

v_call: TRBV20-1
d_call: TRBD2
j_call: TRBJ2-5
cdr3_aa: CSATKAGGLETQYF

v_call: TRBV7-3
d_call: NA
j_call: TRBJ1-5
cdr3_aa: CASSLSKSMHPDQPQHF

v_call: TRBV19
d_call: TRBD2
j_call: TRBJ2-1
cdr3_aa: CASSTLATVSYNEQFF

v_call: TRBV11-3
d_call: TRBD1
j_call: TRBJ1-2
cdr3_aa: CASSLRDRGAHTF

v_call: TRBV7-2
d_call: NA
j_call: TRBJ2-7
cdr3_aa: CASSLAPESYEQYF

v_call: TRBV5-5
d_call: NA
j_call: TRBJ1-1
cdr3_aa: CASSFDTGTEAFF

v_call: TRBV2
d_call: TRBD2
j_call: TRBJ2-7
cdr3_aa: CASSLSGSLYEQYF

v_call: TRBV7-2
d_call: NA
j_call: TRBJ2-3
cdr3_aa: CASSLLPTDTQYF

v_call: TRBV7-9
d_call: NA
j_call: TRBJ2-2
cdr3_aa: CASSLRFANTGELFF

v_call: TRBV10-3
d_call: TRBD1
j_call: TRBJ1-3
cdr3_aa: CAISQPGDSSGNTIYF

v_call: TRBV2
d_call: TRBD2
j_call: TRBJ2-7
cdr3_aa: CASSESGGKPYEQYF

v_call: TRBV7-2
d_call: NA
j_call: TRBJ2-2
cdr3_aa: CASSPATHTGELFF